The clone carrying this T cell receptor beta chain was seen just once. Its antigen is currently unknown. Primed by a sample-barcoded 5' primer and a J-beta primer mix, a second PCR proceeded for roughly 6 to 12 cycles. MiXCR, run by TCRdb on the 5' RACE reads, gives a single entry per CDR3 protein. The sample comprises more than 750,000 distinct CDR3 sequences, roughly 28% of which are singletons, and 10% rests with the top ten. The CDR3 is 18 amino acids. CDR1 is DFQATT and CDR2 is SNEGSKA in the germline V gene (reference sequence). The germline V and J ends were trimmed by 1 base and 4 bases, with 24 bases remaining between them. These data are taken from a study of blood T cells in healthy people across ages. Study observations and caveats: There was no known CMV status for donors, so expanded clonotype changes were possibly confounded. Any conclusive comparison of naive versus antigen-experienced cells was prevented by using unsorted PBMCs.

These data were likewise used in another study, on T cells of mothers and their children. In that study: Donors were a few healthy Caucasian mothers and their six children. Persisting microchimeric T cell clones went undetected.

This rearrangement joins TRBV20-1 to TRBJ2-3; possible D gene TRBD2, 5 bases. This receptor was obtained from a woman in her thirties or forties in good health. Sample: blood. DNA of the CDR3: TGCAGTGCTAGAGGGGCTGGGCTTGGGATAGGGAGAGCAGATACGCAGTATTTT. Translation: CSARGAGLGIGRADTQYF.